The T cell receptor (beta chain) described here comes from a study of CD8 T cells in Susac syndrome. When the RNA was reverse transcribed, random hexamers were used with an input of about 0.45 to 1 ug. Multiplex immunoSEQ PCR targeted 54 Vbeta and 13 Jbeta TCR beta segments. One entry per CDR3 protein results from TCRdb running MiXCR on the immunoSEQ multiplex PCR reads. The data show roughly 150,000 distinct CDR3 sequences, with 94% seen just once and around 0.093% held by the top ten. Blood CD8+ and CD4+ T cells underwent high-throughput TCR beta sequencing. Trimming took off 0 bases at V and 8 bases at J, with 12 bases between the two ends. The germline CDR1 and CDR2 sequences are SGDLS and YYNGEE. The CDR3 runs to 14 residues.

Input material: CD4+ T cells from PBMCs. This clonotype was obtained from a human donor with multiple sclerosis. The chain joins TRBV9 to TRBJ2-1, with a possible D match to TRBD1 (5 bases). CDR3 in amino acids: CASSVGNGRDEQFF. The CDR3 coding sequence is TGTGCCAGCAGCGTAGGTAACGGCAGGGATGAGCAGTTCTTC.